Listed below are T cell receptor beta chains from one sample, sequenced in a study of T cell responses to AZD1222 COVID-19 vaccine. Only in-frame clones appear in the TCRdb table, and some are missing; sequencing was by immunoSEQ multiplex PCR. The data contain some 120,000 clones, roughly 88% of them seen just once; the ten biggest clones take up 1.6%. The material was peripheral blood, obtained on day 0 of AZD1222 vaccination. The receptors shown here come from an adult in good health. Both conserved end residues are part of each CDR3. D genes are given only for firm matches. Clone size, where shown, is once, few, many, or a class for clones that have expanded.

d_gene,len,abundance,j_gene,v_gene,CDR3nt,CDR3aa
-,14,-,TRBJ2-5,TRBV5-1,TGCGCCAGCACCTGGAGCCCATATACGGAGACCCAGTACTTC,CASTWSPYTETQYF
-,16,-,TRBJ1-5,TRBV7-2,TGTGCCAGCAGCTTAGGGGCAGCCGGGGGCAATCAGCCCCAGCATTTT,CASSLGAAGGNQPQHF
TRBD2,18,-,TRBJ2-5,TRBV11-2,TGTGCCAGCAGCCCCAGGACTAGCGGGGGGGCCCCAACAGAGACCCAGTACTTC,CASSPRTSGGAPTETQYF
-,14,-,TRBJ2-1,TRBV4-3,TGCGCCAGCAGCCGGGCTAGTCTGGGGAATGAGCAGTTCTTC,CASSRASLGNEQFF
-,16,-,TRBJ1-1,TRBV21-1,-,CASYVGQGALDTEAFF
-,22,-,TRBJ2-6,TRBV7-3,TGTGCCAGCAGCTTTCCAGGGGCCGACGCCTGGACCGCGCAGTCAGGGGCCAACGTCCTGACTTTC,CASSFPGADAWTAQSGANVLTF
-,12,many,TRBJ1-3,TRBV7-9,TGTGCCAGCAGCTTTAACGGAAACACCATATATTTT,CASSFNGNTIYF
-,17,few,TRBJ2-7,TRBV2,TGTGCCAGCACCCCCCGGGGCAGGGTCACTCCGTCTTACGAGCAGTACTTC,CASTPRGRVTPSYEQYF
-,18,-,TRBJ2-5,TRBV4-1,TGCGCCAGCAGCCAGAGGTCCCTCGGGGCTAGTGGCCAAGAGACCCAGTACTTC,CASSQRSLGASGQETQYF
-,14,-,TRBJ1-1,TRBV9,TGTGCCAGCAGCCCCGCTTCAGGGAACACTGAAGCTTTCTTT,CASSPASGNTEAFF
-,17,-,TRBJ2-1,TRBV25-1,TGTGCCAGCAGTGATCCTTCCGTCGCGGGGTCCTACAATGAGCAGTTCTTC,CASSDPSVAGSYNEQFF
-,14,-,TRBJ2-5,TRBV4-1,TGCGCCAGCAGCCCTTCGGGACACCAAGAGACCCAGTACTTC,CASSPSGHQETQYF
TRBD2,15,-,TRBJ2-7,TRBV5-1,TGCGCCAGCAGCCCGGGAGGAGTAGGCGGCTACGAGCAGTACTTC,CASSPGGVGGYEQYF
TRBD1,14,-,TRBJ1-2,TRBV18,TGTGCCAGCTCACCTTCGATAGGGGGCAGCGGCTACACCTTC,CASSPSIGGSGYTF
-,16,-,TRBJ2-1,TRBV2,TGTGCCAGCAGGGGGCGGCGGCTACTAGACTACAATGAGCAGTTCTTC,CASRGRRLLDYNEQFF
-,14,-,TRBJ1-1,TRBV11-3,TGTGCCAGCAGCTTAAAAGGGGTGAACACTGAAGCTTTCTTT,CASSLKGVNTEAFF
-,16,-,TRBJ1-2,TRBV4-1,TGCGCCAGCAGCCTAAGTCAGGGTGGGACAACTTATGGCTACACCTTC,CASSLSQGGTTYGYTF
-,10,-,TRBJ2-7,TRBV6-5,TGTGCCAGCGGGGGCTACGAGCAGTACTTC,CASGGYEQYF
-,18,-,TRBJ1-5,TRBV5-6,TGTGCCAGCAGCCGAGCGTCAGGTGGGGGCCGGGGCGATCAGCCCCAGCATTTT,CASSRASGGGRGDQPQHF
TRBD2,16,-,TRBJ2-5,TRBV10-3,TGTGCCATCAGTGAGTCGTTAGCGGGAGGCGGGGAGACCCAGTACTTC,CAISESLAGGGETQYF
TRBD2,13,-,TRBJ2-7,TRBV3-1/TRBV3-2,TGTGCCAGCAGCCTACGGGGGGGGAACGAGCAGTACTTC,CASSLRGGNEQYF
-,12,once,TRBJ2-5,TRBV25-1,TGTGCCAGCAGTGAATTTGGAGATAACCAGTACTTC,CASSEFGDNQYF
-,14,-,TRBJ2-6,TRBV7-2,TGTGCCAGCAGTCAATTCTCTGGGGCCAACGTCCTGACTTTC,CASSQFSGANVLTF
TRBD1,16,many,TRBJ1-3,TRBV4-2,TGTGCCAGCAGCAACCGGGACAGGGGGACTGGAAACACCATATATTTT,CASSNRDRGTGNTIYF
-,15,once,TRBJ2-1,TRBV5-1,TGCGCCAGCAGCTTTACCGCGAGCTCCTACAATGAGCAGTTCTTC,CASSFTASSYNEQFF
TRBD1,14,-,TRBJ1-4,TRBV6-5,TGTGCCAGCAGCTATGACAGGGGGCGCGAAAAACTGTTTTTT,CASSYDRGREKLFF
TRBD1,16,-,TRBJ2-7,TRBV4-1,TGCGCCAGCAGCCAAGGAACGGGACAGAGAGATTACGAGCAGTACTTC,CASSQGTGQRDYEQYF
-,15,once,TRBJ1-2,TRBV7-3,TGTGCCAGCAGGTCGGGGGGCCCTGCTAACTATGGCTACACCTTC,CASRSGGPANYGYTF
TRBD2,15,-,TRBJ2-3,TRBV9,TGTGCCAGCAGCGGTCTAGCGGGAGGGCCGGATACGCAGTATTTT,CASSGLAGGPDTQYF
-,13,-,TRBJ2-1,TRBV4-1,TGCGCCAGCAGCCAGATTCACACCGGAGAGCAGTTCTTC,CASSQIHTGEQFF
-,15,-,TRBJ1-6,TRBV19,TGTGCCAGTAGTATAGAGCCGACGGGGAATTCACCCCTCCACTTT,CASSIEPTGNSPLHF
-,15,-,TRBJ1-1,TRBV5-4,TGTGCCAGCAGCTTGGCCCCGGACGGGAACACTGAAGCTTTCTTT,CASSLAPDGNTEAFF
-,15,-,TRBJ1-1,TRBV7-2,TGTGCCAGCAGCTCCCAGGACGGACCGAACACTGAAGCTTTCTTT,CASSSQDGPNTEAFF